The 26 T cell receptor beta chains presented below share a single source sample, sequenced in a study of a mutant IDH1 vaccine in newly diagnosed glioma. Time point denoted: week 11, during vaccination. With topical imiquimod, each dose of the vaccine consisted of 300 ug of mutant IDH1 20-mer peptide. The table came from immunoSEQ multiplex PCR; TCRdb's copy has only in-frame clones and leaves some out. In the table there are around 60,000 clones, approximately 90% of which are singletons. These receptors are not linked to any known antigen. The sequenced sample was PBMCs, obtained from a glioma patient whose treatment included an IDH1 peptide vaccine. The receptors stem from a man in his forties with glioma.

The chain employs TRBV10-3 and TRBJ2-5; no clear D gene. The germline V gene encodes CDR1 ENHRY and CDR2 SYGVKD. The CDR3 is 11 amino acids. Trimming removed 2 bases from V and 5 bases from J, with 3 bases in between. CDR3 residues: CAISEKETQYF. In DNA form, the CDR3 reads TGTGCCATCAGTGAGAAGGAGACCCAGTACTTC.

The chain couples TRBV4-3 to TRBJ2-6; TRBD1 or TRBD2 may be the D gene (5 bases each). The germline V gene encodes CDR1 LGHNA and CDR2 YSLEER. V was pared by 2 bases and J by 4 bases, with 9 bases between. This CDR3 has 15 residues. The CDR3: CASSQSRGGANVLTF. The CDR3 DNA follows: TGCGCCAGCAGCCAAAGTCGGGGCGGGGCCAACGTCCTGACTTTC.

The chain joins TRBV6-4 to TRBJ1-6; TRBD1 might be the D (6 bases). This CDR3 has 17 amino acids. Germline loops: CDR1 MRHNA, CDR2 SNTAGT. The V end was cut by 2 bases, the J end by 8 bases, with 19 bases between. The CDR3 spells CASSDTEGGPLDSPLHF. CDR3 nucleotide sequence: TGTGCCAGCAGTGACACCGAGGGGGGGCCATTAGATTCACCCCTCCACTTT.

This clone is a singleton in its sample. The CDR3 loop is CASTTEERDREVLGSPLHF. DNA of the CDR3: TGCGCCAGCACCACTGAAGAGAGGGACAGGGAGGTTTTAGGTTCACCCCTCCACTTT. The chain carries TRBV10-1 and TRBJ1-6; TRBD1 aligns across 9 bases. The CDR3 has 19 amino acids. Germline CDR1 WNHNN, CDR2 SYGVQD (reference sequence). Trimming cost V 7 bases and J 9 bases; bases outside gene matches: 22.

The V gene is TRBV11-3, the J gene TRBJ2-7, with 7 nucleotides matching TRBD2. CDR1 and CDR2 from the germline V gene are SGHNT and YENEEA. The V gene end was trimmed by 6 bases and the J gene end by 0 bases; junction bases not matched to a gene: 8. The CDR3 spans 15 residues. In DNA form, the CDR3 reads TGTGCCAGCAGGCCTCAGCGGGAACACTCCTACGAGCAGTACTTC. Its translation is CASRPQREHSYEQYF.

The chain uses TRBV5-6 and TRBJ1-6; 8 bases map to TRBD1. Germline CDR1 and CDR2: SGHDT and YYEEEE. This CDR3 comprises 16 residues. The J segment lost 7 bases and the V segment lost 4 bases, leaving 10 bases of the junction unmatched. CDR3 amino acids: CASSQTDRDLNSPLHF. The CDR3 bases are TGTGCCAGCAGCCAGACGGACAGGGATCTAAATTCACCCCTCCACTTT.

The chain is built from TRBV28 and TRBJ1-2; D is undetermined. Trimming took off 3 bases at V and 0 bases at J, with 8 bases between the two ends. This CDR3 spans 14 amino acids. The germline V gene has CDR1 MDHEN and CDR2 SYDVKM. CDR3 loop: CASSFSTSNYGYTF. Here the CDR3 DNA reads TGTGCCAGCAGTTTTAGTACATCTAACTATGGCTACACCTTC.

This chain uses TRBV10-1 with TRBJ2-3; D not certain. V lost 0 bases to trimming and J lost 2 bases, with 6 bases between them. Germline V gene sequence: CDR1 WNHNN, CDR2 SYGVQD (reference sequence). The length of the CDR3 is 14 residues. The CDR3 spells CASSESVYTDTQYF. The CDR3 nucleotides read TGCGCCAGCAGTGAGTCTGTGTACACAGATACGCAGTATTTT.

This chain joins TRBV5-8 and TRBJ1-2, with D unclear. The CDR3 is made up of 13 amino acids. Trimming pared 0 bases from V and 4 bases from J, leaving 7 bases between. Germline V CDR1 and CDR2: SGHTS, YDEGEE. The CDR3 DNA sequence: TGTGCCAGCAGCTTGGACTTAACCTATGGCTACACCTTC. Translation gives CASSLDLTYGYTF.

The DNA of the CDR3 is TGTGCCAGTACCTGGGACAGTGCCTCTGGAAACACCATATATTTT. This sequence encodes CASTWDSASGNTIYF. The chain combines TRBV19 with TRBJ1-3; 7 bases are shared with TRBD1. The trim removed 7 bases at V and 0 bases at J, leaving 6 bases unmatched. CDR1 is LNHDA and CDR2 is SQIVND in the germline V gene (reference sequence). The CDR3 extends over 15 amino acids.

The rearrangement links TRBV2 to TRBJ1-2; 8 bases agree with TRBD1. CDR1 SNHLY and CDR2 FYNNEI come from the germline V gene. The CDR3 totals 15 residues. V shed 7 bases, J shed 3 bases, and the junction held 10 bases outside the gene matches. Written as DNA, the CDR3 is TGTGCCAGCACCGAAGCGGCGACAGGGGACTATGGCTACACCTTC. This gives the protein CASTEAATGDYGYTF.

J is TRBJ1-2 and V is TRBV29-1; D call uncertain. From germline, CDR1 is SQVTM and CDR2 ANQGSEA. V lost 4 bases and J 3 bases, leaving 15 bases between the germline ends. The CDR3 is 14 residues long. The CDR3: CSVGNRLNDYGYTF. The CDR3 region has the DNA TGCAGCGTTGGGAACCGCCTAAACGACTATGGCTACACCTTC.

The CDR3 DNA follows: TGTGCCCACTGGGGAAGACGGGACAGGGGCATCTATGGCTACACCTTC. Translating it yields CAHWGRRDRGIYGYTF. V usage is TRBV2 and J usage is TRBJ1-2, with TRBD1 identical over 10 bases. Trimming took 11 bases from V and 4 from J; bases not matched to a gene: 16. The CDR3 sequence is 16 residues long. Germline assignment: CDR1 SNHLY and CDR2 FYNNEI. Based on the CDR3 plus reference TRBV2 and TRBJ1-2, the full variable domain is EPEVTQTPSHQVTQMGQEVILRCVPISNHLYFYWYRQILGQKVEFLVSFYNNEISEKSEIFDDQFSVERPDGSNFTLKIRSTKLEDSAMYFCAHWGRRDRGIYGYTFGSGTRLTVV.

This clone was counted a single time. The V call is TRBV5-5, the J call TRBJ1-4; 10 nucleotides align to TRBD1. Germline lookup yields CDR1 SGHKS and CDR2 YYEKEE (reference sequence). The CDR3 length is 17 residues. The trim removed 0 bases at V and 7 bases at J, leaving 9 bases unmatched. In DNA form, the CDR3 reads TGTGCCAGCAGCTTGGGGTGGTGGGGACAGGGGCGTGAAAAACTGTTTTTT. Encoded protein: CASSLGWWGQGREKLFF.

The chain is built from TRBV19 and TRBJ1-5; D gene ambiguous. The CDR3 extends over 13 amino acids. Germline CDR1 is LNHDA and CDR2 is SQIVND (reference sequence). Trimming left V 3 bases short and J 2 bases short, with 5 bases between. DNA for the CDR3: TGTGCCAGTAGTATTAAGGGCAATCAGCCCCAGCATTTT. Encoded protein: CASSIKGNQPQHF. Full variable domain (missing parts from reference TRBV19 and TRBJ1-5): DGGITQSPKYLFRKEGQNVTLSCEQNLNHDAMYWYRQDPGQGLRLIYYSQIVNDFQKGDIAEGYSVSREKKESFPLTVTSAQKNPTAFYLCASSIKGNQPQHFGDGTRLSIL.

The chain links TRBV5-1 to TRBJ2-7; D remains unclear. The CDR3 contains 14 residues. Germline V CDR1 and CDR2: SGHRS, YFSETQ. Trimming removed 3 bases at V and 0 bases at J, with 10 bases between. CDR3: CASSWLDGSYEQYF. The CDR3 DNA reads TGCGCCAGCAGCTGGCTGGACGGCTCCTACGAGCAGTACTTC.

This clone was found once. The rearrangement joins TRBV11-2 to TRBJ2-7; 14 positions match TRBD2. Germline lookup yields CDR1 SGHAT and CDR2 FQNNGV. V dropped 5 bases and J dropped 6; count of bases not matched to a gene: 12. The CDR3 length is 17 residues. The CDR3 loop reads CASSPHLTSGGAGEQYV. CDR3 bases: TGTGCCAGCAGCCCCCACCTGACTAGCGGGGGGGCGGGCGAGCAGTACGTC.

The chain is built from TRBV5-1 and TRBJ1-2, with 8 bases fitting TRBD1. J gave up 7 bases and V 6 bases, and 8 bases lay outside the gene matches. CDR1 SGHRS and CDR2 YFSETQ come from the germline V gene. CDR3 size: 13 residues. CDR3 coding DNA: TGCGCCAGCAAAGGACAGGGCCCTGGTGGCTACACCTTC. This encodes CASKGQGPGGYTF.

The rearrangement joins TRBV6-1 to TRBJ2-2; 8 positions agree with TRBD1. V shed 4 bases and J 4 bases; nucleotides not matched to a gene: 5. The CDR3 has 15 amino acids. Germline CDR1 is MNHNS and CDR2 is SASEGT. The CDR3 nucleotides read TGTGCCAGCAGTGTCAGGGGGCGAGCCACCGGGGAGCTGTTTTTT. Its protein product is CASSVRGRATGELFF.

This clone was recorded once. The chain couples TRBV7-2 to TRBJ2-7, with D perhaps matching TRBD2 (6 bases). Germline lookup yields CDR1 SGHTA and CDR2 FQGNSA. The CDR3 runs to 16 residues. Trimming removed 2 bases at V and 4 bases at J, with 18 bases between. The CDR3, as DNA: TGTGCCAGCAGCTTATGGTCTGACGGGAGTTTATACGAGCAGTACTTC. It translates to CASSLWSDGSLYEQYF.

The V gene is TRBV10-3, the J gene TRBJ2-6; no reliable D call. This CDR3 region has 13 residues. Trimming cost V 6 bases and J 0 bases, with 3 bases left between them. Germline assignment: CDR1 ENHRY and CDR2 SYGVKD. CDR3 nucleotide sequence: TGTGCCATCAGGGGCTCTGGGGCCAACGTCCTGACTTTC. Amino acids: CAIRGSGANVLTF.

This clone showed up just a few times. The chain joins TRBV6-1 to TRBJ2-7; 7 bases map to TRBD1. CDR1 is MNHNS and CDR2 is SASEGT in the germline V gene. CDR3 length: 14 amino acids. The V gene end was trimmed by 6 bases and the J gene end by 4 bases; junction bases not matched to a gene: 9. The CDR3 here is CASRGDSSHYEQYV. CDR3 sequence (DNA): TGTGCCAGCAGGGGGGACAGTTCCCATTACGAGCAGTACGTC.

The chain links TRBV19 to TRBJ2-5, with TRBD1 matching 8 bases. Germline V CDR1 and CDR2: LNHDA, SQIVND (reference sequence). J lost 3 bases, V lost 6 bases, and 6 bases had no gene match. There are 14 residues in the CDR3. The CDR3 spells CASSTGTGKETQYF. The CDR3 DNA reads TGTGCCAGTAGCACCGGGACAGGAAAAGAGACCCAGTACTTC.

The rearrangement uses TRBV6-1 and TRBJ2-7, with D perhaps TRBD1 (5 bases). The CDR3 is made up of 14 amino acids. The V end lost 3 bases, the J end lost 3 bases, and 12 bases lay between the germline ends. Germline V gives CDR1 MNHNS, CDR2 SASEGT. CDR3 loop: CASSELDIYYEQYF. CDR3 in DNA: TGTGCCAGCAGTGAGTTGGACATCTACTACGAGCAGTACTTC.

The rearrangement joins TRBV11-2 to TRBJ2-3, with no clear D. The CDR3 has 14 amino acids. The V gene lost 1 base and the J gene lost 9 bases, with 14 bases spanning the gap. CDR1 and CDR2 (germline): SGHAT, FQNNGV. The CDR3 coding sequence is TGTGCCAGCAGCTTAGCCGGCAGCCTCAACACGCAGTATTTT. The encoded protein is CASSLAGSLNTQYF. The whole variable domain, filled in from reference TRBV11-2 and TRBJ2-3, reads EAGVAQSPRYKIIEKRQSVAFWCNPISGHATLYWYQQILGQGPKLLIQFQNNGVVDDSQLPKDRFSAERLKGVDSTLKIQPAKLEDSAVYLCASSLAGSLNTQYFGPGTRLTVL.

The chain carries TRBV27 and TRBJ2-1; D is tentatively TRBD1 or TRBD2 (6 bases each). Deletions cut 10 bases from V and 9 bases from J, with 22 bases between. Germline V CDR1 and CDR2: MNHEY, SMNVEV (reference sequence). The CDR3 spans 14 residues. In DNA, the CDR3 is TGTGCCACCCCACCAAAAACTGGGGGGCCTGAGCAGTTCTTC. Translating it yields CATPPKTGGPEQFF.